A selection of T cell receptor beta chains follows, all from one sample in a study of cytomegalovirus exposure and HLA in healthy donors. Measured with immunoSEQ multiplex PCR; TCRdb has only the in-frame clones, and not every one. The sample consists of 100,000 to 150,000 clones, 78% of them appearing once. Sequencing was performed on PBMCs. The receptors were sampled from a woman under 30 in good health and CMV-seronegative. Each CDR3 is given with its conserved first and last residue. D genes are given only for firm matches. Expanded clones are given a class, and other clones once, few, many or no size at all.

j_gene	d_gene	abundance	v_gene	CDR3nt	CDR3aa
TRBJ1-5	TRBD1	NA	TRBV19	TGTGCCAGTAGTATTTTTGTCGAGGGGGCCTATCAGCCCCAGCATTTT	CASSIFVEGAYQPQHF
TRBJ1-1	NA	NA	TRBV5-1	TGCGCCAGCAGCTTCACCGGACAGCCGATGGTGAACACTGAAGCTTTCTTT	CASSFTGQPMVNTEAFF
TRBJ1-5	TRBD1	NA	TRBV5-1	TGCGCCAGCAGCACCGGGACAGGGGAAAATCAGCCCCAGCATTTT	CASSTGTGENQPQHF
TRBJ2-7	TRBD2	NA	TRBV7-9	TGTGCCAGCAGCTTTCTGGCGGGAGGCTACGAGCAGTACTTC	CASSFLAGGYEQYF
TRBJ1-1	TRBD1	once	TRBV30	TGTGCCTGGCACAGGGGGGGAAACACTGAAGCTTTCTTT	CAWHRGGNTEAFF
TRBJ2-5	NA	NA	TRBV5-1	TGCGCCAGCAGCTTGGGCGGACTATCCCAAGAGACCCAGTACTTC	CASSLGGLSQETQYF
TRBJ2-1	NA	NA	TRBV28	TGTGCCAGCTCCCTGGAGGGCTACAATGAGCAGTTCTTC	CASSLEGYNEQFF
TRBJ2-3	NA	NA	TRBV29-1	TGCAGCGCCGACGGATGGAGGGGGGGAAGCACAGATACGCAGTATTTT	CSADGWRGGSTDTQYF
TRBJ2-1	TRBD2	NA	TRBV6-5	TGTGCCAGCAGGGGAGCGGGAGGGCCCGCTGATGAGCAGTTCTTC	CASRGAGGPADEQFF
TRBJ2-5	NA	NA	TRBV6-1	TGTGCCAGCAGTGAAGTCCCAGGGCCAGAGACCCAGTACTTC	CASSEVPGPETQYF
TRBJ2-5	TRBD2	NA	TRBV6-1	TGTGCCACGCGGACTAGCGGGAAAGAGACCCAGTACTTC	CATRTSGKETQYF
TRBJ1-1	TRBD1	NA	TRBV7-2	TGTGCCAGCAGCTTAAGGACAGGGGGCCAAGGGAACACTGAAGCTTTCTTT	CASSLRTGGQGNTEAFF
TRBJ2-5	NA	few	TRBV19	TGTGCCAGTAGTATTCGGGCAGGGGGGTCGGAGACCCAGTACTTC	CASSIRAGGSETQYF
TRBJ2-7	NA	few	TRBV6-6	TGTGCCAGCAGTTACAGTTTAGATAACTACGAGCAGTACTTC	CASSYSLDNYEQYF
TRBJ2-3	NA	NA	TRBV29-1	TGCAGCGCCCTCCTCGGAGGGCGGAGGGGCACAGATACGCAGTATTTT	CSALLGGRRGTDTQYF
TRBJ1-1	NA	NA	TRBV5-1	TGCGCCAGCAGCTTGGACATCCTTACAGACCAAGCTTTCTTT	CASSLDILTDQAFF
TRBJ1-4	NA	NA	TRBV7-6	TGTGCCAGCAGCTTTGGGGCAGGGATGGAACTGTTTTTT	CASSFGAGMELFF
TRBJ2-7	NA	NA	TRBV7-2	TGTGCCAGCAGCCCCTCGACAGGCTACGAGCAGTACTTC	CASSPSTGYEQYF
TRBJ1-1	TRBD1	NA	TRBV6-5	TGTGCCAGCAGCAGGGGACAGGAGAACACTGAAGCTTTCTTT	CASSRGQENTEAFF
TRBJ2-5	NA	few	TRBV15	TGTGCCACCAGCAGAGATACAAGAAAAGAGACCCAGTACTTC	CATSRDTRKETQYF
TRBJ2-7	NA	NA	TRBV5-6	TGTGCCAGCAGCTCCCCATCCTACGAGCAGTACTTC	CASSSPSYEQYF
TRBJ1-2	TRBD1	NA	TRBV6-5	TGTGCCAGCAGTTACGGTCGAGGGGGCGCTTACGGCTACACCTTC	CASSYGRGGAYGYTF
TRBJ1-2	NA	NA	TRBV30	TGTGCCTGGAGCGAAGGGGGTCTCAATGGCTACACCTTC	CAWSEGGLNGYTF
TRBJ1-2	NA	NA	TRBV30	TGTGCCTGGGGACATCTCTATGGCTACACCTTC	CAWGHLYGYTF
TRBJ1-3	NA	NA	TRBV15	TGTGCCACCAGCAGAGATCACGGGAGGGTCTCTGGAAACACCATATATTTT	CATSRDHGRVSGNTIYF
TRBJ2-7	TRBD1	NA	TRBV7-6	TGTGCCAGCAGTCAAGACAGGGCCGGACCTGGGAGCTCCTACGAGCAGTACTTC	CASSQDRAGPGSSYEQYF
TRBJ2-7	NA	NA	TRBV19	TGTGCCAGTAGTATAGCCAGTTCCAACGAGCAGTACTTC	CASSIASSNEQYF
TRBJ2-7	TRBD2	NA	TRBV16	TGTGCCAGCAGCCAGGGGACTAGCGAGTACTTC	CASSQGTSEYF
TRBJ2-2	NA	NA	TRBV6-5	TGTGCCAGCAGGGGCCTTGCCACCGGGGAGCTGTTTTTT	CASRGLATGELFF
TRBJ2-7	TRBD2	once	TRBV10-3	TGTGCCGTTGGACTAGCGGGAGAGCAGTACTTC	CAVGLAGEQYF
TRBJ2-1	NA	NA	TRBV5-4	TGTGCCAGCAGCTCCGGGACTCGGAATGAGCAGTTCTTC	CASSSGTRNEQFF
TRBJ2-7	TRBD1	NA	TRBV6-6	TGTGCCAGCAGTTATTCGACAGGGGACGAGCAGTACTTC	CASSYSTGDEQYF
TRBJ1-4	TRBD1	NA	TRBV7-6	TGTGCCAGCAGCCTGACAGGGGGATATGAAAAACTGTTTTTT	CASSLTGGYEKLFF
TRBJ1-5	NA	NA	TRBV4-2	TGTGCCAGCAGCCGCGGGGGGGGCAGCAATCAGCCCCAGCATTTT	CASSRGGGSNQPQHF
TRBJ2-1	NA	NA	TRBV5-1	TGCGCCAGCAGCTTTAGCGGTAGCACCAACAATGAGCAGTTCTTC	CASSFSGSTNNEQFF
TRBJ2-5	NA	NA	TRBV9	TGTGCCAGCAGCGTAGCTTTGGGGACTGGGGAACAAGAGACCCAGTACTTC	CASSVALGTGEQETQYF
TRBJ1-4	NA	NA	TRBV29-1	TGCAGCGTCCAAACTGGGGGGGCTACTAATGAAAAACTGTTTTTT	CSVQTGGATNEKLFF
TRBJ2-2	TRBD2	NA	TRBV19	TGTGCCAGTAGTATAGGGAGGACTAGTAGGGGCACCGGGGAGCTGTTTTTT	CASSIGRTSRGTGELFF
TRBJ1-1	TRBD1	NA	TRBV5-6	TGTGCCAGCAGCTCGCCGACAGGGACTAACACTGAAGCTTTCTTT	CASSSPTGTNTEAFF
TRBJ2-1	TRBD2	NA	TRBV7-2	TGTGCCAGCAGCTCTGGCGGGAGCTCCTACAATGAGCAGTTCTTC	CASSSGGSSYNEQFF
TRBJ1-1	NA	NA	TRBV6-6	TGTGCCAGCAGTCAAACCGGACAGCATGACACTGAAGCTTTCTTT	CASSQTGQHDTEAFF
TRBJ1-5	NA	NA	TRBV30	TGTGCCTGGAGTGTAACGGGGGGCCGGGGCAATCAGCCCCAGCATTTT	CAWSVTGGRGNQPQHF
TRBJ1-1	NA	NA	TRBV30	TGTGCCTGGAGTGAGTCCCCAGTTGAAGCTTTCTTT	CAWSESPVEAFF